The clone carrying this T cell receptor (beta chain) was seen more than once but under ten times. Its specificity is unknown. These data come from a study of T-cell reconstitution after alpha-beta-depleted transplantation in children. CDR3 length: 15 residues. Losses at the gene ends were 8 bases for V and 1 base for J; bases not matched to a gene: 9. Germline values: CDR1 MDHEN, CDR2 SYDVKM. Unique molecular identifiers were used to barcode this TCRbeta library. One entry per CDR3 protein, called by TCRdb with MiXCR from the PCR reads. This sample carries roughly 570,000 distinct CDR3 sequences, 25% to 30% of them seen once, and the ten largest clones take 36%. Study-wide findings and caveats: After one year, T-cell counts and TCRbeta diversity mostly came from new T cells. At day 60, the high TCRbeta diversity found in some patients originated from recipient T cells and thymic progenitors that had survived. The study reportedly traced alpha-beta T cells about two months after transplant to several hundred expanded graft clones.

The sequences come from PBMCs, collected before TCRalphabeta/CD19-depleted stem cell transplant. The TCR comes from a boy in the first two years of life with Wiskott-Aldrich syndrome, due to receive a stem cell transplant. The rearrangement joins TRBV28 to TRBJ1-1; TRBD1 aligns across 8 bases. The CDR3, as DNA: TGTGCCAGCCCGGGGACAGGCGTTAGGAACACTGAAGCTTTCTTT. This gives the protein CASPGTGVRNTEAFF. The variable domain in full, with the rest retrieved from reference TRBV28 and TRBJ1-1, is DVKVTQSSRYLVKRTGEKVFLECVQDMDHENMFWYRQDPGLGLRLIYFSYDVKMKEKGDIPEGYSVSREKKERFSLILESASTNQTSMYLCASPGTGVRNTEAFFGQGTRLTVV.